The 31 T cell receptor beta chains reported below all come from one sample, sequenced in a study of CD8+CD57+ T cells in acquired aplastic anemia. Genomic DNA templated the TCR beta VDJ and CDR3 profiling. Via MiXCR, TCRdb re-called the reads, giving one row per CDR3 protein. In the table there are 160,000 or so distinct CDR3 sequences, 40% to 55% of which are singletons. Those patients picked for sequencing had displayed CD8+CD57+ cell expansion on flow cytometry. The sequenced material came from sorted CD4+, CD8+, or CD8+CD57+ T cells (not recorded which) from PBMCs. The receptors derive from a human donor with aplastic anemia.

This clonotype was counted a few times. The gene calls are TRBV7-9 and TRBJ2-5, with D possibly being TRBD2 (5 bases). This CDR3 contains 16 residues. Germline-derived CDR1 and CDR2 are SEHNR and FQNEAQ (reference sequence). V was clipped by 1 base and J by 7 bases, with 19 bases between them. CDR3 sequence reads: CASSLGVSLEWGTQYF. The CDR3 nucleotides are TGTGCCAGCAGCTTAGGTGTCTCACTAGAATGGGGGACCCAGTACTTC.

The chain recombines TRBV11-2 with TRBJ1-1, with 8 bases fitting TRBD1. The CDR3 totals 14 residues. Germline CDR1 is SGHAT and CDR2 is FQNNGV. J lost 7 bases, V lost 0 bases, and 4 bases had no gene match. This CDR3 reads CASSLDWTGLEAFF. CDR3 coding DNA: TGTGCCAGCAGCTTAGATTGGACAGGGCTTGAAGCTTTCTTT.

This clonotype appeared many times. The CDR3 sequence is CASSYRTAKEQYF. The CDR3 bases are TGTGCCAGCAGCTACCGGACAGCCAAGGAGCAGTACTTC. The chain combines TRBV11-3 with TRBJ2-7; maybe TRBD1 (6 bases). Trimming cost V 4 bases and J 7 bases, with 14 bases left between them. This CDR3 region has 13 residues. Germline V CDR1 and CDR2: SGHNT, YENEEA.

The chain links TRBV4-2 to TRBJ1-1; a weak D match, TRBD1 (6 bases). V gave up 0 bases and J gave up 2 bases, with 10 bases separating them. The CDR3 spans 15 residues. From germline, CDR1 is LGHNA and CDR2 YNFKEQ. The CDR3 nucleotides are TGTGCCAGCAGCCAAGAAAGGACAGCTAACACTGAAGCTTTCTTT. As protein: CASSQERTANTEAFF.

The CDR3 loop reads CAISDYGNYGYTF. CDR3 nucleotides: TGTGCCATCAGTGATTATGGGAACTATGGCTACACCTTC. V usage is TRBV10-3 and J usage is TRBJ1-2; D is ambiguous. Trimming cost V 3 bases and J 2 bases, with 7 bases left between them. Germline CDR1 reads ENHRY; CDR2 reads SYGVKD. The CDR3 consists of 13 residues.

This clonotype occurred many times. This sequence joins TRBV2 and TRBJ1-5, with D perhaps matching TRBD1 (5 bases). The germline V gene encodes CDR1 SNHLY and CDR2 FYNNEI. The V and J ends lost 6 bases and 7 bases respectively, with 22 bases between them. This CDR3 is built from 16 residues. The CDR3 DNA sequence: TGTGCCAGCAGCCCCATGCGGTCCCAGGGTGGACAGCCCCAGCATTTT. Its protein is CASSPMRSQGGQPQHF.

V is TRBV20-1 and J is TRBJ2-2, with 10 positions matching TRBD2. Germline-derived CDR1 and CDR2 are DFQATT and SNEGSKA (reference sequence). The ends lost 0 bases at V and 4 bases at J; junction bases unmatched: 8. The CDR3 runs to 17 residues. Here the CDR3 DNA reads TGCAGTGCTAGAGATTACCGACTAGCGGGCCTCACCGGGGAGCTGTTTTTT. This gives the protein CSARDYRLAGLTGELFF.

In this sample, this clonotype turned up a few times. The chain has TRBV19 and TRBJ1-2; 7 bases line up with TRBD1. Germline V gene data show CDR1 as LNHDA and CDR2 as SQIVND (reference sequence). This CDR3 has 13 amino acids. V shed 9 bases and J 5 bases; nucleotides not matched to a gene: 9. CDR3 region: CASEDRELYGYTF. The CDR3 region has the DNA TGTGCCAGCGAAGACAGGGAGCTATATGGCTACACCTTC. Full variable domain (remainder filled in from reference TRBV19 and TRBJ1-2): DGGITQSPKYLFRKEGQNVTLSCEQNLNHDAMYWYRQDPGQGLRLIYYSQIVNDFQKGDIAEGYSVSREKKESFPLTVTSAQKNPTAFYLCASEDRELYGYTFGSGTRLTVV.

The genes are TRBV2 and TRBJ1-6; TRBD1 matches 9 bases. The CDR3 has 14 amino acids. V trimming: 6 bases; J trimming: 9 bases; junction bases outside the gene matches: 6. Germline V lookup: CDR1 SNHLY, CDR2 FYNNEI. CDR3 in amino acids: CASRGTGSSSPLHF. The CDR3 nucleotides are TGTGCCAGCAGGGGGACAGGGTCAAGTTCACCCCTCCACTTT.

This clonotype was observed a single time. The missing conserved phenylalanine or tryptophan at the end of this CDR3 makes a read error likely. The chain has TRBV9 and TRBJ1-1; D remains unclear. CDR3 length: 12 residues. The V end was cut by 3 bases, the J end by 1 base, with 4 bases between. The germline V gene has CDR1 SGDLS and CDR2 YYNGEE. For the CDR3, the DNA is TGTGCCAGCAGCGGCTCGAACACTGAAGCTTTCCTT. It encodes CASSGSNTEAFL.

On this clonotype itself: An end of the junction differs from the germline gene, which may be a read error. CDR3: CASSQDLHRRADQPQHF. CDR3 nucleotide sequence: TGTGCCAGCAGCCAAGACTTACACCGCAGGGCTGATCAACCCCAGCATTTT. This rearrangement joins TRBV4-2 to TRBJ1-5; D is possibly TRBD1 (5 bases). The germline V gene has CDR1 LGHNA and CDR2 YNFKEQ. The CDR3 spans 17 residues.

For this clonotype: The conserved phenylalanine or tryptophan normally closing the CDR3 is absent here, so this likely arose from a read error. The chain is built from TRBV11-2 and TRBJ2-1, with 10 bases matching TRBD1. The ends lost 1 base at V and 10 bases at J; junction bases unmatched: 7. This CDR3 is 15 amino acids long. Looked up from germline, CDR1 is SGHAT and CDR2 is FQNNGV. CDR3 sequence reads: CASSLGGTGAGEQFL. The CDR3 DNA follows: TGTGCCAGCAGCTTAGGTGGGACAGGGGCAGGGGAGCAGTTCCTC.

In regard to this clonotype: A much larger clone sits a single nucleotide away, making a read error possible. This chain uses TRBV12-3 or TRBV12-4 with TRBJ1-6; the D gene is possibly TRBD1 (6 bases). This CDR3 contains 14 residues. V was cut by 3 bases and J by 9 bases, with 12 bases left in between. The DNA for the CDR3 is TGTGCCAGCAGTTTGAGGGGGGTTAGTTCACCCCTCCACTTT. Its translation is CASSLRGVSSPLHF.

This clonotype was seen more than once but under ten times. V usage is TRBV24-1 and J usage is TRBJ2-7, with 7 bases fitting TRBD1. V was pared by 2 bases and J by 0 bases, with 6 bases of the junction left unmatched. Germline CDR1 KGHDR, CDR2 SFDVKD. The CDR3 is 16 amino acids. CDR3 in DNA: TGTGCCACCAGTGATTCCGGGACAGCCAACTCCTACGAGCAGTACTTC. Translation gives CATSDSGTANSYEQYF.

This clonotype appeared many times. The rearrangement joins TRBV20-1 to TRBJ2-7, with 10 bases aligning to TRBD1. With 6 bases clipped from V and 4 bases from J, the junction kept 9 bases outside the gene matches. This CDR3 has 14 amino acids. CDR1 DFQATT and CDR2 SNEGSKA come from the germline V gene (reference sequence). The CDR3 spells CSAPGRQGAYEQYF. Written as DNA, the CDR3 is TGCAGTGCCCCCGGTCGACAGGGGGCGTACGAGCAGTACTTC.

This clonotype showed up just once. The chain links TRBV5-4 to TRBJ1-2; no clear D. The CDR3 sequence is 12 residues long. In germline, CDR1 is SGHNT, CDR2 YYREEE (reference sequence). The V end was cut by 0 bases, the J end by 6 bases, with 6 bases between. The chain's CDR3 is CASSLAGDGYTF. The CDR3 bases are TGTGCCAGCAGCTTGGCCGGGGATGGCTACACCTTC.

As regards this clonotype: Since a much larger clone is just one base distant, this may be a read error. This chain connects TRBV4-2 to TRBJ1-1; D gene uncertain. The CDR3 spans 12 residues. Per germline, CDR1 LGHNA and CDR2 YNFKEQ. V was pared by 5 bases and J by 8 bases, with 12 bases between. The DNA of the CDR3 is TGTGCCAGCAGCACCGCTTCTGGGGAAGCTTTCTTT. Translated, it gives CASSTASGEAFF.

Points on this clonotype: At one end the junction does not follow the germline gene, possibly because of a read error. The chain links TRBV7-8 to TRBJ1-3, with D possibly being TRBD1 (5 bases). Germline CDR1 is SGHVS and CDR2 is FQNEAQ. CDR3 length: 18 amino acids. The CDR3 DNA reads as TGTGCCAGCAGCGCCGGGACCGTCGAAATAAGCTCTGGAAACACCATATACTTT. Its translation is CASSAGTVEISSGNTIYF.

This clonotype was seen many times. This rearrangement joins TRBV19 to TRBJ2-1; D is unclear. V was shortened by 1 base and J by 8 bases, with 6 bases between the two germline ends. Looked up from germline, CDR1 is LNHDA and CDR2 is SQIVND (reference sequence). This CDR3 is built from 12 residues. Here the CDR3 reads CASSIGGHEQFF. The CDR3 DNA follows: TGTGCCAGTAGTATAGGCGGTCATGAGCAGTTCTTC.

At least ten counts were recorded for this clonotype. The chain links TRBV3-1 to TRBJ1-1, with D possibly being TRBD1 (6 bases). Germline-derived CDR1 and CDR2 are LGHDT and YNNKEL (reference sequence). The CDR3 contains 14 residues. V was pared by 5 bases and J by 4 bases, with 14 bases between. Written as DNA, the CDR3 is TGTGCCAGCAGCGAGACAGGCATACTCACTGAAGCTTTCTTT. This gives the protein CASSETGILTEAFF.

This sequence joins TRBV10-3 and TRBJ2-1; TRBD2 aligns across 16 bases. The CDR3 consists of 18 residues. Germline V gene data show CDR1 as ENHRY and CDR2 as SYGVKD. V dropped 2 bases and J dropped 2; count of bases not matched to a gene: 3. CDR3 protein: CAISEAGTSGGAYNEQFF. CDR3 in DNA: TGTGCCATCAGTGAGGCGGGGACTAGCGGGGGGGCCTACAATGAGCAGTTCTTC.

The chain employs TRBV20-1 and TRBJ1-2; D gene uncertain. Per the germline V gene, CDR1 is DFQATT and CDR2 is SNEGSKA (reference sequence). The CDR3 is 14 residues long. Trimming shortened V by 0 bases and J by 7 bases, and 15 bases separated the two germline ends. The chain's CDR3 is CSARDPSGLGGYTF. The CDR3 DNA is TGCAGTGCTAGAGATCCGTCGGGGTTGGGTGGCTACACCTTC.

The rearrangement links TRBV3-1 to TRBJ2-2, with D perhaps TRBD2 (6 bases). The CDR3 has 17 amino acids. CDR1 LGHDT and CDR2 YNNKEL come from the germline V gene (reference sequence). V lost 3 bases and J lost 0, with 14 bases in between. The CDR3 here is CASSQPSTSTNTGELFF. The CDR3 DNA follows: TGTGCCAGCAGCCAGCCTAGCACTAGCACGAACACCGGGGAGCTGTTTTTT.

This clonotype was found many times. This rearrangement joins TRBV12-3 or TRBV12-4 to TRBJ1-1; D uncertain. The V gene lost 3 bases and the J gene lost 2 bases, with 7 bases spanning the gap. The length of the CDR3 is 13 residues. CDR3 in DNA: TGTGCCAGCAGTTTGTTTCGAAACACTGAAGCTTTCTTT. Translating gives CASSLFRNTEAFF.

This chain connects TRBV10-1 to TRBJ2-5; 14 nucleotides agree with TRBD2. There are 17 residues in the CDR3. Germline V CDR1 and CDR2: WNHNN, SYGVQD (reference sequence). The ends lost 2 bases at V and 1 base at J; junction bases unmatched: 3. CDR3 bases: TGCGCCAGCAGTGAGCCTGGACTAGCGGGAGGCCAAGAGACCCAGTACTTC. It is translated as CASSEPGLAGGQETQYF.

Worth noting for this clonotype: This may stem from a read error, because a much larger clone lies one nucleotide away. The chain combines TRBV5-4 with TRBJ2-7; 9 nucleotides line up with TRBD1. The length of the CDR3 is 15 residues. Per the germline V gene, CDR1 is SGHNT and CDR2 is YYREEE (reference sequence). The CDR3 loop is CASSHFDRGAYDQYF. In nucleotides, the CDR3 is TGTGCCAGCAGCCATTTCGACAGGGGGGCCTACGACCAGTACTTC. The full variable domain, completed using reference TRBV5-4 and TRBJ2-7, is ETGVTQSPTHLIKTRGQQVTLRCSSQSGHNTVSWYQQALGQGPQFIFQYYREEENGRGNFPPRFSGLQFPNYSSELNVNALELDDSALYLCASSHFDRGAYDQYFGPGTRLTVT.

This clonotype was recorded only once. An end of the junction differs from the germline gene, which may be a read error. This chain connects TRBV6-8 to TRBJ1-3; possible D gene TRBD1, 5 bases. The V gene's germline CDR1 is MNHGY and CDR2 SAAAGT. The length of the CDR3 is 15 residues. The chain's CDR3 is CAAGQLSLLGSTIYF. CDR3 in DNA: TGTGCAGCGGGGCAGTTGTCTCTGCTGGGAAGCACCATATATTTT.

To note about this clonotype: No conserved phenylalanine or tryptophan is present at the end of the CDR3, so a read error is the likely explanation. V and J are TRBV19 and TRBJ1-6; no reliable D call. The CDR3 has 14 amino acids. V was clipped by 6 bases and J by 7 bases, with 13 bases between them. Germline assignment: CDR1 LNHDA and CDR2 SQIVND (reference sequence). The CDR3 DNA reads as TGTGCCAGTAGGGTAACCGGCGGGAATTCACCCCTCCACCTT. Amino acids: CASRVTGGNSPLHL.

The gene calls are TRBV9 and TRBJ2-3, with D unclear. From germline, CDR1 is SGDLS and CDR2 YYNGEE. The CDR3 consists of 13 residues. CDR3 DNA: TGTGCTAGAGTACCCCCTCGCACAGATACGCAGTATTTT. Translated: CARVPPRTDTQYF.

A few counts support this clonotype. The chain joins TRBV5-1 to TRBJ2-1, with 7 nucleotides matching TRBD1. CDR3 size: 15 residues. V shed 4 bases and J 0 bases; nucleotides not matched to a gene: 4. Germline lookup yields CDR1 SGHRS and CDR2 YFSETQ. CDR3 loop: CASSLDRVSYNEQFF. The CDR3 nucleotides are TGCGCCAGCAGCCTCGACAGGGTCTCCTACAATGAGCAGTTCTTC.

The rearrangement links TRBV7-9 to TRBJ2-7; unclear D gene. The ends were cut back, 1 base at V and 6 bases at J, with 7 bases in the middle. Looked up from germline, CDR1 is SEHNR and CDR2 is FQNEAQ (reference sequence). There are 12 residues in the CDR3. CDR3 protein: CASSLGQSEQYF. CDR3 in DNA: TGTGCCAGCAGCTTAGGGCAGTCCGAGCAGTACTTC.